These T cell receptor beta chains were read from a single sample in a study of chemoradiotherapy in HPV16-positive cancers. Produced via immunoSEQ multiplex PCR; TCRdb's table is partial and in-frame only. Among approximately 11,000 clones listed, about 77% were seen once. Collection took place from a patient who underwent chemoradiotherapy. The source of these receptors is a human donor with HPV-associated anogenital cancer. Both conserved end residues are part of each CDR3. The D gene is left open where the match is weak.

d_call	v_call	cdr3_length	j_call	cdr3_nt	cdr3_aa
.	TRBV7-2	14	TRBJ1-4	TGTGCCAGCAGCTTAGAGGGTGGAGGTGAAAAACTGTTTTTT	CASSLEGGGEKLFF
.	TRBV27	14	TRBJ1-2	TGTGCCAGCAGTCCCAATGGAGGGGGAAATGGCTACACCTTC	CASSPNGGGNGYTF
.	TRBV27	15	TRBJ1-4	TGTGCCAGCAGTTTATTGCCCCCAACTAATGAAAAACTGTTTTTT	CASSLLPPTNEKLFF
TRBD1	TRBV7-6	16	TRBJ2-5	TGTGCCAGCAGCGATCTACAGGGGGGAGGCCAAGAGACCCAGTACTTC	CASSDLQGGGQETQYF
.	TRBV9	15	TRBJ1-1	TGTGCCAGCAGCGTAACCGGGGTAGGGAACACTGAAGCTTTCTTT	CASSVTGVGNTEAFF
.	TRBV30	14	TRBJ1-5	TGTGCCTGGAGTGTGGGCAGGGGCAATCAGCCCCAGCATTTT	CAWSVGRGNQPQHF
.	TRBV15	14	TRBJ2-5	TGTGCCACCAGCGGACGGGACGGCCAAGAGACCCAGTACTTC	CATSGRDGQETQYF
.	TRBV15	14	TRBJ2-7	TGTGCCACCAGCAGAGGGACGGGTGCCTACGAGCAGTACTTC	CATSRGTGAYEQYF
.	TRBV5-1	14	TRBJ1-2	TGCGCCAGCAGCTTAGTGATCCAGGGGCCCGGCTACACCTTC	CASSLVIQGPGYTF
TRBD1	TRBV5-4	15	TRBJ2-2	TGTGCCAGCGAAGGAGACAGGGACGGCACCGGGGAGCTGTTTTTT	CASEGDRDGTGELFF
.	TRBV9	17	TRBJ1-5	TGTGCCAGCATCGAAGGGGGAGGGGGAATCGGCAATCAGCCCCAGCATTTT	CASIEGGGGIGNQPQHF
.	TRBV21-1	15	TRBJ1-4	TGTGCCAGCAGCGCCCGGACAGGCACGAATGAAAAACTGTTTTTT	CASSARTGTNEKLFF
.	TRBV9	16	TRBJ2-2	TGTGCCAGCAGCGTACCTTCTATTTTTATGACCGGGGAGCTGTTTTTT	CASSVPSIFMTGELFF
TRBD1	TRBV5-4	14	TRBJ2-3	TGTGCCAGCAGCCCAGGACAGGGAACAGATACGCAGTATTTT	CASSPGQGTDTQYF
TRBD2	TRBV4-2	20	TRBJ2-1	TGTGCCAGCAGCCAAATTACGGGGCTAGCGGGGGCAAGCTCCTACAATGAGCAGTTCTTC	CASSQITGLAGASSYNEQFF
TRBD2	TRBV6-1	15	TRBJ2-7	TGTGCCAGCAGTGAATCCGGGACTAGATCCTACGAGCAGTACTTC	CASSESGTRSYEQYF
.	TRBV19	15	TRBJ1-2	TGTGCCAGTAGGCCTACGGGTGCTTCTAACTATGGCTACACCTTC	CASRPTGASNYGYTF
TRBD1	TRBV6-7	16	TRBJ2-1	TGTGCCAGCAGTTACTCCGGACAGGGGACGAACAATGAGCAGTTCTTC	CASSYSGQGTNNEQFF
TRBD1	TRBV5-4	14	TRBJ1-1	TGTGCCAGCAACAAACAGGGGGCAGGGACTGAAGCTTTCTTT	CASNKQGAGTEAFF
.	TRBV19	13	TRBJ1-6	TGTGCCAGTAGTATCGGCGGGGGTTCACCCCTCCACTTT	CASSIGGGSPLHF
TRBD1	TRBV7-9	14	TRBJ1-3	TGTGCCAGCAGCATGGGGACAGGCGGAAACACCATATATTTT	CASSMGTGGNTIYF
TRBD1	TRBV7-9	15	TRBJ2-5	TGTGCCAGCAGCTCTGGACAGGGAGGCGGGGAGACCCAGTACTTC	CASSSGQGGGETQYF